Given below is one T cell receptor (beta chain) in context. CDR3 length: 14 amino acids. The V end was cut by 0 bases, the J end by 9 bases, with 14 bases between. CDR1 and CDR2 (germline): LGHDT, YNNKEL (reference sequence). This sample was taken from a study of blood T cell repertoires in COVID-19. In the study overall: Sample material is recorded as cDNA or gDNA derived from T cells, B-cell-depleted T cells, or PBMCs.

Original handling: Amplification with reference gene primers provided the estimates of nucleated cell counts. Data came from immunoSEQ multiplex PCR; TCRdb stores just in-frame clones and leaves some out. The V and J calls and the clone size are those of that table, but D and trimming were determined from the DNA. The table records around 130,000 clones, 84% of them present only once. The specimen was peripheral blood. This TCR was recovered from a human donor in a cohort sampled during active COVID-19. The chain combines TRBV3-1 (or the pseudogene TRBV3-2) with TRBJ2-5; D is possibly TRBD1 (5 bases). The CDR3: CASSQDQDARAQYF. The CDR3 region has the DNA TGTGCCAGCAGCCAAGATCAAGACGCCAGGGCCCAGTACTTC.